Described below is a single T cell receptor beta chain sequence and its context. This clone was recorded once. The antigen this receptor binds is unknown. No much larger clonotype is one base removed from it; base qualities were not supplied. The data were obtained in a study of blood T cell repertoires in COVID-19 (dated by TCRdb to the early 2020s). For the study in its entirety: Samples from collaborators originated in the United States, Italy and Spain and spanned both the acute and convalescent phases of COVID-19. The samples were drawn from the first 160 participants of the ongoing ImmuneRACE study and from about 1,200 subjects provided by 6 global collaborators. A freely available public database, intended as a resource for researchers studying the immune response to SARS-CoV-2, is where the repertoires were released. The sample metadata nearly always contained a de-identified subject ID, COVID-19 status, age in years and sex. Subjects who had been exposed to COVID-19, were actively infected with it, or had recovered from it provided the deeply sampled blood TCRbeta repertoires that made up the dataset. The material from the prospective study consisted of cDNA or gDNA derived from T cells, B-cell-depleted T cells, or PBMCs. HLA class I and class II types, where available, came from metadata supplied by the sample provider rather than from assay-based typing.

Each collaborating institution followed its own protocols to collect whole blood in K2EDTA tubes. For TCRbeta analysis, collaborators shipped samples as frozen whole blood, isolated PBMCs, or DNA extracted from either of those sample types. TCRbeta CDR3 regions were amplified from genomic DNA using the immunoSEQ Assay, a bias-controlled multiplex PCR. On the study's bioinformatics: Within the assay, amplification of reference gene primers was used to estimate how many nucleated cells each sample contained. To quantify the absolute abundance of each unique TCRbeta CDR3 rearrangement, sequence reads were collapsed and filtered. For each sample, productive Simpson clonality was calculated as the square root of Simpson's diversity index over productive rearrangements. What TCRdb holds here is the immuneACCESS table cut down to in-frame rearrangements. Part of the clones is not present; checked against another copy, under half of the missing clones reflect an unresolved V gene, and the others are unexplained. D and trimming come from the DNA, and the V and J calls and clone size come from that table. Here the sample has about 26,000 clones; roughly 88% occur a single time. The ten biggest clones cover less than 9% of the sample.

V and J are truncated by 2 bases and 5 bases respectively, leaving an intervening sequence of 9 bases. The germline V gene sets CDR1 to SGHVS and CDR2 to FQNEAQ. Taken from cysteine to phenylalanine, the CDR3 has 14 residues. Left in the record is the CDR3 DNA by itself, 42 bases read in frame from the first base. Overall study results and their limits: Clinical and demographic metadata were provided uncurated, with the amount varying by source and participant.

The V and J segments used are TRBV7-8 and TRBJ1-4; the D segment could be TRBD1, given 6 matching bases. This receptor was identified in a human donor in a cohort sampled during active COVID-19. Sequencing input: peripheral blood. Here the CDR3 is given as CASSLSRGNEKLFF. The sequence in DNA is TGTGCCAGCAGCTTAAGCAGGGGCAATGAAAAACTGTTTTTT.